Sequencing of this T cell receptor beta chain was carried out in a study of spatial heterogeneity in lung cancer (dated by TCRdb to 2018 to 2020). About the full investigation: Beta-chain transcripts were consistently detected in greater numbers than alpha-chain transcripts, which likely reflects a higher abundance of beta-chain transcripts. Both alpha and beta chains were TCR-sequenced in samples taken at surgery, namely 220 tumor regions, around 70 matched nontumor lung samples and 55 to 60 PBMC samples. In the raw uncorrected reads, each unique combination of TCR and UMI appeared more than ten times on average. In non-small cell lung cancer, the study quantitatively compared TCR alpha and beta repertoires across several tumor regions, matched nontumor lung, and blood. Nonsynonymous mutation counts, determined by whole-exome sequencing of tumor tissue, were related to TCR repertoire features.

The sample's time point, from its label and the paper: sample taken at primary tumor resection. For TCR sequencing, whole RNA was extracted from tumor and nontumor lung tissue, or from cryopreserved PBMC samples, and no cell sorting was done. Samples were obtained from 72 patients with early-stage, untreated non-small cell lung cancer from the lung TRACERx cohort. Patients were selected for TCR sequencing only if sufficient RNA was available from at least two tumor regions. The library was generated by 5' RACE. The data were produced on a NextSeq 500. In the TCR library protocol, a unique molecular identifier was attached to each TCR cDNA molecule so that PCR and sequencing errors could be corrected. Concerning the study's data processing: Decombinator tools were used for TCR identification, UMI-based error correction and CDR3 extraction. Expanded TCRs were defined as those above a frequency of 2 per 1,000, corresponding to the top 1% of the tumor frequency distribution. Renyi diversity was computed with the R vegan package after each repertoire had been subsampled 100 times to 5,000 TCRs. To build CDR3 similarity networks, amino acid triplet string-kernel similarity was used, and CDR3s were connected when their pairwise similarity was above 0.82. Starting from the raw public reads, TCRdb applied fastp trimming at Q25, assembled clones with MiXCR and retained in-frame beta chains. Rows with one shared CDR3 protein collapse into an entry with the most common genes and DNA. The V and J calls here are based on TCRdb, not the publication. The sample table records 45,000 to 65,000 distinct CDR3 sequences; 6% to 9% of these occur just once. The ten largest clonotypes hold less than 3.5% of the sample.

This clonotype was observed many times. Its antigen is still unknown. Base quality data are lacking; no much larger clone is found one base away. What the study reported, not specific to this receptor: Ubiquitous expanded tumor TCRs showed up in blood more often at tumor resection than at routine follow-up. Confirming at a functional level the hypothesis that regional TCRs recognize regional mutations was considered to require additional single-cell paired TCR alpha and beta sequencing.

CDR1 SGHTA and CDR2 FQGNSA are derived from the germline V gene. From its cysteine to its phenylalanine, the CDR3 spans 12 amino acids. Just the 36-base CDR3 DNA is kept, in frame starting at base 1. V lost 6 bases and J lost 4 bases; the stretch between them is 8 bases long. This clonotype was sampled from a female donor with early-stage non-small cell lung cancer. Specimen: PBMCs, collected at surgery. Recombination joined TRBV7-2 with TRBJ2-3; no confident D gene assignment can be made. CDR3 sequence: CASSQVPDTQYF. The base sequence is TGTGCCAGCAGTCAGGTTCCAGATACGCAGTATTTT.